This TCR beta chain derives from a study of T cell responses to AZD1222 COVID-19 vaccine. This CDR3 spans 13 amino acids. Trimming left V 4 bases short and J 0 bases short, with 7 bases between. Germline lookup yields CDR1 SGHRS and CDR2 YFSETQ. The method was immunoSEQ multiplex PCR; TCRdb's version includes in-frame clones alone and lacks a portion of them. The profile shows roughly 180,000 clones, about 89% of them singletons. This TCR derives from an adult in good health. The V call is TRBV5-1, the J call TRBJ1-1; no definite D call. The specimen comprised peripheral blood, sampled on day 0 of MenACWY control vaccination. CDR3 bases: TGCGCCAGCAGCGCCCTGATGAACACTGAAGCTTTCTTT. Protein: CASSALMNTEAFF.